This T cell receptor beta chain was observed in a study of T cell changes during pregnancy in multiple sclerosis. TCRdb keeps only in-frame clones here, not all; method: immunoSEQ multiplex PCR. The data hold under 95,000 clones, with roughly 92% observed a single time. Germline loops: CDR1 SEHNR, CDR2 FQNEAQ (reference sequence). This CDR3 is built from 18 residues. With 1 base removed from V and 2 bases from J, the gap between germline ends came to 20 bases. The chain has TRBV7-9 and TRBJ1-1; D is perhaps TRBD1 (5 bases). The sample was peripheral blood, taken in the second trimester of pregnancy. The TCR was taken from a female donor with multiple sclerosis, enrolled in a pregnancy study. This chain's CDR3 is CASSLDVQDHGGNTEAFF. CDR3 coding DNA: TGTGCCAGCAGCTTAGATGTTCAAGATCACGGGGGTAACACTGAAGCTTTCTTT.